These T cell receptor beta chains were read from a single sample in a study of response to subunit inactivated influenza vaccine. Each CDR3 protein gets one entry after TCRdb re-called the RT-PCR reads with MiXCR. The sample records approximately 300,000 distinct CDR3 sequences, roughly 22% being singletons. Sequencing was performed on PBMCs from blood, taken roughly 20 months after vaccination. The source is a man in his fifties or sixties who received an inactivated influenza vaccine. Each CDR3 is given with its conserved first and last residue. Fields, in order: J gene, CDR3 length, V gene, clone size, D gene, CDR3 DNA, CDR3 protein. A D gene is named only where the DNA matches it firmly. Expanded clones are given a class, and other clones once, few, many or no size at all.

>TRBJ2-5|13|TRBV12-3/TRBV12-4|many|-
TGTGCCAGCAGTTTAGTCGGGGAAGAGACCCAGTACTTC
CASSLVGEETQYF
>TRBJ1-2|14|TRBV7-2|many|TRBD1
TGTGCCAGCAGCTTAGAGAGACAGGGATTTGGCTACACCTTC
CASSLERQGFGYTF
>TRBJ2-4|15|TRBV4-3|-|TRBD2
TGCGCCAGCAGCCAAGCGGCTAGCGGGTGGGACATTCAGTACTTC
CASSQAASGWDIQYF
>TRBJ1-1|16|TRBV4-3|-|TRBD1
TGCGCCAGCAGCCGAGGGACAGGGGGCGCAGACACTGAAGCTTTCTTT
CASSRGTGGADTEAFF
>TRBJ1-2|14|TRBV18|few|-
TGTGCCAGCTCACCACCGACTGGTTACTATGGCTACACCTTC
CASSPPTGYYGYTF
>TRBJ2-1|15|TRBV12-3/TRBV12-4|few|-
TGTGCCAGCAGTTTCGAGCGGAGCTCCTACAATGAGCAGTTCTTC
CASSFERSSYNEQFF
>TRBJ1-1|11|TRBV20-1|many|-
TGCAGTGCTCGCCCTGTCACTGAAGCTTTCTTT
CSARPVTEAFF
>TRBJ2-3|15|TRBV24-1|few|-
TGTGCCACCAGTGATCCACTAGGGCAAGGAGATACGCAGTATTTT
CATSDPLGQGDTQYF
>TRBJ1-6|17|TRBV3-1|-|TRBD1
TGTGCCAGCAGCCAACACGGGACAGGGGGCTCTAATTCAGCCCTCCACTTT
CASSQHGTGGSNSALHF
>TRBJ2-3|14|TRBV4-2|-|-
TGTGCCAGCAGCCAAGTGCTAGCCTTAGATACGCAGTATTTT
CASSQVLALDTQYF
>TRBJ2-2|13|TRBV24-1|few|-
TGTGCCACCAGTGTATACTACACCGGGGAGCTGTTTTTT
CATSVYYTGELFF
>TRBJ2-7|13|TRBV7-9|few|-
TGTGCCAGCAGCCCGGGGATAACCTACGAGCAGTACTTC
CASSPGITYEQYF
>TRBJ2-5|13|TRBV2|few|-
TGTGCCAGCAGTGCTAATCGAGGAGAGACCCAGTACTTC
CASSANRGETQYF
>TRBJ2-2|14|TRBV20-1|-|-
TGCAGTGCTCCGCAGGGGTTCAGGACCGGGGAGCTGTTTTTT
CSAPQGFRTGELFF
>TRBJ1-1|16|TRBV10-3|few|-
TGTGCCATCAGTGAGTCAGGTGGAACGGTGAACACTGAAGCTTTCTTT
CAISESGGTVNTEAFF
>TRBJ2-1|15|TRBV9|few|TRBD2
TGTGCCAGCAGCGTAGAAGTGGGGACTAAAAATGAGCAGTTCTTC
CASSVEVGTKNEQFF
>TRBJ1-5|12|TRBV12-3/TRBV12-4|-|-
TGTGCCAGCACCAGGGGTACTCAGCCCCAGCATTTT
CASTRGTQPQHF
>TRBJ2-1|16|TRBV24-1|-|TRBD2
TGTGCCACCAGTGATCCCCAGCGGGGGGGCCGCAATGAGCAGTTCTTC
CATSDPQRGGRNEQFF
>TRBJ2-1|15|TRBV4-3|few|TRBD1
TGCGCCAGCAGCCCTAAGGACAGGGGAAAGGGTGAGCAGTTCTTC
CASSPKDRGKGEQFF
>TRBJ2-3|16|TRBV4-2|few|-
TGTGCCAGCAGCCAAGATTTAGGGGGGGTGGGGGATACGCAGTATTTT
CASSQDLGGVGDTQYF
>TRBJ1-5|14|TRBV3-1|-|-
TGTGCCAGCAGCCAAGCGGATAGCAATCAGCCCCAGCATTTT
CASSQADSNQPQHF
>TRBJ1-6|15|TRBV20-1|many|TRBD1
TGCAGTGCTAGAGATTGGACAGGGAATAATTCACCCCTCCACTTT
CSARDWTGNNSPLHF
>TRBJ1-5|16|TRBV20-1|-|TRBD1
TGCAGTGCTAGGGAGAGACAGGGGATGATTAATCAGCCCCAGCATTTT
CSARERQGMINQPQHF
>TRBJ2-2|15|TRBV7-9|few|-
TGTGCCAGCAGCTTATGGGAGCCGAACACCGGGGAGCTGTTTTTT
CASSLWEPNTGELFF
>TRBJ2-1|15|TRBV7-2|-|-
TGTGCCAGCAGCCCTGGGGCAGGGGCCTACAATGAGCAGTTCTTC
CASSPGAGAYNEQFF
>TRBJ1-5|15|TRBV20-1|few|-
TGCAGTGCCACTCAACGACAGTATAGCAATCAGCCCCAGCATTTT
CSATQRQYSNQPQHF
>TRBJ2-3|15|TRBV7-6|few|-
TGTGCCAGCAGCTTCGGGGGATCCCGCACAGATACGCAGTATTTT
CASSFGGSRTDTQYF
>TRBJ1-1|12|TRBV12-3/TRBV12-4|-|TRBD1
TGTGCCAGCAGTCCCGGGACAGTTGAAGCTTTCTTT
CASSPGTVEAFF
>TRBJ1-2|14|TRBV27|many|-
TGTGCCAGCAGTTTATCTGGGGGGCGGAGTGGCTACACCTTC
CASSLSGGRSGYTF
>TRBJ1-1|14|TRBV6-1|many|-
TGTGCCAGCAGCACCGGGTCCCGGGGCACTGAAGCTTTCTTT
CASSTGSRGTEAFF
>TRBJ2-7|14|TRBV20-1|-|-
TGCAGTGCTAGAGAGGGGGGGCAGGGCCACGAGCAGTACTTC
CSAREGGQGHEQYF
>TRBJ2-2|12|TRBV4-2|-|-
TGTGCCAGCAGCCGCTTGGCCGGGGAGCTGTTTTTT
CASSRLAGELFF
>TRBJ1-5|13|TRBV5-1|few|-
TGCGCCAGCCGGACAGATAGCAATCAGCCCCAGCATTTT
CASRTDSNQPQHF
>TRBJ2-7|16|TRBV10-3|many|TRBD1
TGTGCCATCAGTGAGTCGGTGGGGACAGGGGCCTACGAGCAGTACTTC
CAISESVGTGAYEQYF
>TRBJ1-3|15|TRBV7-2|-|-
TGTGCCAGCAGCGCTACAAGGACTGCAGGAAACACCATATATTTT
CASSATRTAGNTIYF
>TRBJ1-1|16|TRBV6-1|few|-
TGTGCCAGCAGTGAAGGGCAGCTCGAAAAGAACACTGAAGCTTTCTTT
CASSEGQLEKNTEAFF
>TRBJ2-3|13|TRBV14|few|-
TGTGCCAGCAGCCAAGCCGGTGTAGATACGCAGTATTTT
CASSQAGVDTQYF
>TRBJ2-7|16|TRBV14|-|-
TGTGCCAGCAGCCAAGATGAAGCGGTGCTGAGGAACGAGCAGTACTTC
CASSQDEAVLRNEQYF
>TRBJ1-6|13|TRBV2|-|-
TGTGCCAGCTTTGGGGAGTTAGGATCACCCCTCCACTTT
CASFGELGSPLHF
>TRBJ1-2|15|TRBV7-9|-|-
TGTGCCAGCAGCTTAAGTGGCATCATGGAGTATGGCTACACCTTC
CASSLSGIMEYGYTF
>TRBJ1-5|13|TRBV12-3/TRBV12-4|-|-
TGTGCCAGCAGTTTGGGCCGTAATGGCAGGGGGCATTTT
CASSLGRNGRGHF
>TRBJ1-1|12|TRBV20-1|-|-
TGCAGTGCTAGTGACAGGACTGCCGGGGCTTTCTTT
CSASDRTAGAFF
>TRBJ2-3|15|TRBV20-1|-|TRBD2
TGCAGTGCTCCACTAGCGGGAGGGAACACAGATACGCAGTATTTT
CSAPLAGGNTDTQYF
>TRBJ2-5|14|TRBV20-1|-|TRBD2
TGCAGTGCTACCCAAACTAGCGGGGAAGAGACCCAGTACTTC
CSATQTSGEETQYF
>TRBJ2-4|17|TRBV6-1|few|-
TGTGCCAGCAGTCGAAGCCTACAGGGTGGATCTCCCAACATTCAGTACTTC
CASSRSLQGGSPNIQYF
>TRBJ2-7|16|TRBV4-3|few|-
TGCGCCAGCAGCCAAGGGACTTGGTTAGGTTACTACGAGCAGTACTTC
CASSQGTWLGYYEQYF
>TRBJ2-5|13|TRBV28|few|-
TGTGCCAGCAGTTTGTTACAGCATGGGGCCCAGTACTTC
CASSLLQHGAQYF
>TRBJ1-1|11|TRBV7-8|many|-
TGTGCCAGCAGCTTAGCAGGGGCCGCTTTCTTT
CASSLAGAAFF
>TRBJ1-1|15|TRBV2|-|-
TGTGCCAGCAGTGCCAGCGGTTGGGGGAACACTGAAGCTTTCTTT
CASSASGWGNTEAFF
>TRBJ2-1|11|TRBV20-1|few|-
TGCAGTGCTAGGAACTTCAATGAGCAGTTCTTC
CSARNFNEQFF
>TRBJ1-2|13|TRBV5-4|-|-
TGTGCCAGCAGCCGCCCAACAGACTATGGCTACACCTTC
CASSRPTDYGYTF
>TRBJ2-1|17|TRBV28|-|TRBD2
TGTGCCAGCAGTCCCATTAGCCTAGCGGGGGGGCCTAATGAGCAGTTCTTC
CASSPISLAGGPNEQFF
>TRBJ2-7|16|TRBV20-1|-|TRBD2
TGCAGTGCTCGGGCGTCTAGCGGGTGGAGCTCCTACGAGCAGTACTTC
CSARASSGWSSYEQYF
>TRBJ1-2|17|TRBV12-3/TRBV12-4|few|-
TGTGCCAGCACCTCATACTCTCTAGGGGTTGCTAACTATGGCTACACCTTC
CASTSYSLGVANYGYTF
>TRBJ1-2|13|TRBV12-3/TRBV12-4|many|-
TGTGCCAGCAGCCCCGACACGGGAGGAGGCTACACCTTC
CASSPDTGGGYTF
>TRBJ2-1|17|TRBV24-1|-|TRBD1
TGTGCCACCAGTGTCCTGGGACCGGGACAGGGATATGGGGAGCAGTTCTTC
CATSVLGPGQGYGEQFF
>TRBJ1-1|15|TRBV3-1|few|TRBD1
TGTGCCAGCAGCCAAGGGGGACAGGGGGACACTGAAGCTTTCTTT
CASSQGGQGDTEAFF
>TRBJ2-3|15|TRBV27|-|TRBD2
TGTGCCAGCTCAATGGGGGGGATGGTGGCAGATACGCAGTATTTT
CASSMGGMVADTQYF
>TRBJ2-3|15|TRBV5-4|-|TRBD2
TGTGCCAGCAGGGAAGCGGGGGGAATCACAGATACGCAGTATTTT
CASREAGGITDTQYF